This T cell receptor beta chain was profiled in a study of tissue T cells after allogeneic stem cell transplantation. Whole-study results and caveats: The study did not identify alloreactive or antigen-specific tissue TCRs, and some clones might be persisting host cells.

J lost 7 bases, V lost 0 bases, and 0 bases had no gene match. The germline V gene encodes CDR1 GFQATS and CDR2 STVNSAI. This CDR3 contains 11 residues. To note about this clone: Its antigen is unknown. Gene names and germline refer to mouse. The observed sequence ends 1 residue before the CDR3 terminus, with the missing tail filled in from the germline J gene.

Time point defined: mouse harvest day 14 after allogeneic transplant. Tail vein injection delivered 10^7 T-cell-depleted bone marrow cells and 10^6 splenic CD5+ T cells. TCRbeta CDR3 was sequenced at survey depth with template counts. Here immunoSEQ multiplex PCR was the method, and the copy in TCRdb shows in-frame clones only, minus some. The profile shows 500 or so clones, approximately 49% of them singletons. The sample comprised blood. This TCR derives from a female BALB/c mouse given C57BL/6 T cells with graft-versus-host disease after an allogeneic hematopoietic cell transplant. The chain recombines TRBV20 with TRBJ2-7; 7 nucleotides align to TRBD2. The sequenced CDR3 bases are TGTGGTGCTAGGGACTGGGGGGAACAGTAC. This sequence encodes CGARDWGEQY. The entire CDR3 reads CGARDWGEQYF.